A selection of T cell receptor beta chains follows, all from one sample in a study of Ad26.COV2.S vaccination and SARS-CoV-2 variants. The method was immunoSEQ multiplex PCR; TCRdb's version includes in-frame clones alone and lacks a portion of them. The table shows some 250,000 clones, with more than 75% occurring only once. Sequencing was performed on peripheral blood, taken in a trial of Ad26.COV2.S vaccine versus placebo. The source is a person aged 18-60 years who received the Ad26.COV2.S COVID-19 vaccine or a placebo. The CDR3 runs from the conserved cysteine through the conserved F or W. D genes are given only for firm matches. Not all rows give a size; the values are once, few, many and, for expanded clones, a class.

TRBJ2-7,NA,NA,TRBV9,CASSVAPSGGQYEQYF,TGTGCCAGCAGCGTAGCCCCCTCGGGGGGACAGTACGAGCAGTACTTC
TRBJ2-1,NA,NA,TRBV5-1,CASRPKGEQFF,TGCGCCAGCAGGCCGAAGGGGGAGCAGTTCTTC
TRBJ1-4,NA,NA,TRBV11-2,CASSSRKQGRHEKLFF,TGTGCCAGCAGCTCTAGAAAGCAGGGTAGGCATGAAAAACTGTTTTTT
TRBJ2-5,NA,TRBD1,TRBV9,CASSGGGRQGWAQETQYF,TGTGCCAGCAGCGGAGGAGGGAGACAGGGGTGGGCCCAAGAGACCCAGTACTTC
TRBJ1-1,NA,TRBD1,TRBV10-3,CAIKQGAHTEAFF,TGTGCCATCAAGCAGGGGGCGCACACTGAAGCTTTCTTT
TRBJ1-1,NA,NA,TRBV7-2,CASSLTGFTEAFF,TGTGCCAGCAGCCTAACAGGGTTCACTGAAGCTTTCTTT
TRBJ2-7,NA,NA,TRBV5-1,CASSREPYYEQYF,TGCGCCAGCTCCAGGGAACCGTACTACGAGCAGTACTTC
TRBJ2-5,NA,NA,TRBV10-3,CATRATGGGEETQYF,TGTGCCACGAGAGCCACCGGGGGCGGGGAAGAGACCCAGTACTTC
TRBJ1-1,NA,NA,TRBV6-1,CASSEAPQRQNTEAFF,TGTGCCAGCAGTGAGGCACCACAGCGACAGAACACTGAAGCTTTCTTT
TRBJ2-1,few,TRBD2,TRBV11-2,CASSPRIGGAGGSYNEQFF,TGTGCCAGCAGCCCCCGTATAGGTGGCGCCGGGGGGTCCTACAATGAGCAGTTCTTC
TRBJ2-1,NA,TRBD2,TRBV10-3,CAISANSGRLSDEQFF,TGTGCCATCAGTGCTAATAGCGGGAGGCTCTCGGATGAGCAGTTCTTC
TRBJ2-7,NA,NA,TRBV1,CTSRTGTSGRRSYEQYF,TGCACCAGCAGGACCGGGACTAGCGGGAGGAGGTCCTACGAGCAGTACTTC
TRBJ1-1,once,NA,TRBV19,CASSPGAPRTEAFF,TGTGCCAGTAGCCCAGGGGCGCCGAGGACTGAAGCTTTCTTT
TRBJ2-2,NA,NA,TRBV4-3,CASSRQGGTNTGELFF,TGCGCCAGCAGCCGTCAAGGCGGGACGAACACCGGGGAGCTGTTTTTT
TRBJ1-2,NA,NA,TRBV10-3,CAISEVGGANYGYTF,TGTGCCATCAGTGAAGTAGGGGGGGCTAACTATGGCTACACCTTC
TRBJ2-7,once,TRBD1,TRBV7-2,CASSAGTGSYEQYF,TGTGCCAGCAGCGCCGGGACAGGGTCCTACGAGCAGTACTTC
TRBJ2-1,NA,NA,TRBV28,CASSLWESDSSYNEQFF,TGTGCCAGCAGTTTATGGGAAAGCGACAGCTCCTACAATGAGCAGTTCTTC
TRBJ2-3,NA,TRBD2,TRBV3-1/TRBV3-2,CASSQTSGPTDTQYF,TGTGCCAGCAGCCAGACTAGCGGGCCCACAGATACGCAGTATTTT
TRBJ2-7,NA,NA,TRBV6-5,CASSYSESYEQYF,TGTGCCAGCAGTTACTCGGAGAGCTACGAGCAGTACTTC
TRBJ2-7,NA,NA,TRBV6-5,CASSYSRSSYEQYF,TGTGCCAGCAGCTATAGTCGGTCCTCCTACGAGCAGTACTTC
TRBJ2-5,NA,NA,TRBV5-1,CASSLGTTETQYF,TGCGCCAGCAGCTTGGGGACAACGGAGACCCAGTACTTC
TRBJ2-7,few,TRBD1,TRBV7-9,CASSLEGQGEQYF,TGTGCCAGCAGCTTAGAGGGACAGGGGGAGCAGTACTTC
TRBJ2-5,NA,NA,TRBV29-1,CSVERGRLVGTQYF,TGCAGCGTTGAAAGGGGGAGACTAGTAGGGACCCAGTACTTC
TRBJ1-5,NA,NA,TRBV28,CASSLRGSQHF,TGTGCCAGCAGTCTACGAGGGTCCCAGCATTTT
TRBJ1-4,NA,TRBD1,TRBV5-1,CASSFPPGQGYEKLFF,TGCGCCAGCAGCTTCCCGCCGGGACAGGGATATGAAAAACTGTTTTTT
TRBJ1-4,NA,NA,TRBV18,CASSPQGFKEKLFF,TGTGCCAGCTCACCACAGGGGTTTAAGGAAAAACTGTTTTTT
TRBJ2-5,NA,NA,TRBV10-3,CAIRGGREETQYF,TGTGCCATCAGGGGCGGTCGCGAAGAGACCCAGTACTTC
TRBJ2-3,NA,NA,TRBV7-9,CASSPAFSGDTDTQYF,TGTGCCAGCAGCCCAGCCTTTAGCGGAGACACAGATACGCAGTATTTT
TRBJ1-4,NA,TRBD1,TRBV10-2,CASGGQTEKLFF,TGCGCCAGCGGGGGACAGACCGAAAAACTGTTTTTT
TRBJ1-3,few,NA,TRBV10-1,CASSESRAGGNTIYF,TGCGCCAGCAGTGAGTCGCGAGCCGGAGGAAACACCATATATTTT
TRBJ2-7,NA,NA,TRBV7-9,CASSSSQITYEQYF,TGTGCCAGCAGCTCGTCGCAGATTACCTACGAGCAGTACTTC
TRBJ2-7,NA,NA,TRBV7-3,CASSLRAGAEQYF,TGTGCCAGCAGCTTAAGGGCTGGGGCCGAGCAGTACTTC
TRBJ2-2,NA,NA,TRBV6-2/TRBV6-3,CASSSPQGRDTGELFF,TGTGCCAGCAGCAGCCCACAGGGGAGGGACACCGGGGAGCTGTTTTTT
TRBJ2-1,NA,TRBD2,TRBV24-1,CATSLAGPSYNEQFF,TGTGCCACCAGTTTAGCGGGACCCTCCTACAATGAGCAGTTCTTC
TRBJ1-2,NA,NA,TRBV4-3,CASSQVRTEDGGYTF,TGCGCCAGCAGCCAAGTTCGGACAGAGGACGGCGGCTACACCTTC
TRBJ2-2,NA,NA,TRBV5-1,CASSLTGRNTGELFF,TGCGCCAGCAGCTTGACAGGGAGGAACACCGGGGAGCTGTTTTTT
TRBJ2-7,once,NA,TRBV11-3,CASSLRGSYEQYF,TGTGCCAGCAGCTTAAGAGGTTCCTACGAGCAGTACTTC
TRBJ1-4,NA,TRBD1,TRBV5-1,CASSPDREGEKLFF,TGCGCCAGCAGCCCGGACAGGGAAGGTGAAAAACTGTTTTTT
TRBJ1-5,NA,NA,TRBV28,CASSNRVSNQPQHF,TGTGCCAGCAGTAACAGGGTGAGCAATCAGCCCCAGCATTTT
TRBJ2-7,NA,NA,TRBV6-1,CASSDLSGPSYEQYF,TGTGCCAGCAGTGATCTATCCGGACCCTCCTACGAGCAGTACTTC
TRBJ1-1,once,NA,TRBV5-8,CASSFLRAEAFF,TGTGCCAGCAGCTTTTTAAGGGCTGAAGCTTTCTTT
TRBJ1-1,NA,TRBD1,TRBV5-1,CASMRGPDRGTEAFF,TGCGCCAGCATGAGGGGGCCGGACAGGGGGACTGAAGCTTTCTTT
TRBJ2-5,NA,NA,TRBV30,CAGTGAGVETQYF,TGTGCCGGCACCGGGGCCGGAGTAGAGACCCAGTACTTC
TRBJ2-3,NA,TRBD2,TRBV11-2,CASSLVSGADTQYF,TGTGCCAGCAGCTTAGTTAGCGGGGCAGATACGCAGTATTTT
TRBJ1-5,NA,TRBD1,TRBV27,CASSLTGGMGQPQHF,TGTGCCAGCAGCCTCACAGGGGGTATGGGTCAGCCCCAGCATTTT
TRBJ1-1,NA,TRBD1,TRBV2,CASSAGTGKAFF,TGTGCCAGCAGCGCCGGGACAGGGAAAGCTTTCTTT
TRBJ1-1,NA,TRBD1,TRBV30,CAWGDRATEAFF,TGTGCCTGGGGGGACAGAGCCACTGAAGCTTTCTTT
TRBJ2-1,NA,TRBD1,TRBV28,CASSPTAGTGRTYNEQFF,TGTGCCAGCAGTCCGACCGCCGGGACAGGGCGCACCTACAATGAGCAGTTCTTC
TRBJ2-7,NA,NA,TRBV6-4,CASRDSYEQYF,TGTGCCAGCAGAGACAGCTACGAGCAGTACTTC
TRBJ2-2,NA,TRBD1,TRBV2,CASRWGQGTGELFF,TGTGCCAGCAGGTGGGGACAGGGGACCGGGGAGCTGTTTTTT
TRBJ1-5,once,NA,TRBV19,CASSIGHLGAQHF,TGTGCCAGTAGTATAGGGCACCTAGGGGCCCAGCATTTT
TRBJ2-1,NA,TRBD2,TRBV24-1,CATRSIQGLAGDNEQFF,TGTGCCACCAGATCAATACAGGGACTAGCGGGAGACAATGAGCAGTTCTTC
TRBJ2-1,NA,NA,TRBV12-5,CASGTSSYNEQFF,TGTGCTAGTGGCACAAGCTCCTACAATGAGCAGTTCTTC
TRBJ2-5,NA,TRBD2,TRBV4-3,CASSQGSGGVGETQYF,TGCGCCAGCAGCCAAGGAAGCGGGGGGGTCGGGGAGACCCAGTACTTC
TRBJ1-1,NA,TRBD1,TRBV24-1,CATSAPPGQGATEAFF,TGTGCCACCAGTGCCCCACCGGGACAGGGGGCCACTGAAGCTTTCTTT
TRBJ2-7,NA,NA,TRBV7-3,CASSLKGPKTYEQYF,TGTGCCAGCAGCTTAAAGGGACCGAAAACCTACGAGCAGTACTTC
TRBJ1-1,NA,NA,TRBV7-9,CASSLDFTEAFF,TGTGCCAGCAGCTTAGATTTCACTGAAGCTTTCTTT
TRBJ1-1,NA,NA,TRBV19,CASSIAGTVNTEAFF,TGTGCCAGTAGTATAGCGGGGACGGTGAACACTGAAGCTTTCTTT
TRBJ1-3,NA,NA,TRBV19,CATASGGLGGNTIYF,TGTGCCACCGCCTCGGGTGGACTGGGCGGAAACACCATATATTTT
TRBJ2-1,once,TRBD1,TRBV19,CASSHRGRGEQFF,TGTGCCAGTAGTCACAGGGGCAGGGGTGAGCAGTTCTTC